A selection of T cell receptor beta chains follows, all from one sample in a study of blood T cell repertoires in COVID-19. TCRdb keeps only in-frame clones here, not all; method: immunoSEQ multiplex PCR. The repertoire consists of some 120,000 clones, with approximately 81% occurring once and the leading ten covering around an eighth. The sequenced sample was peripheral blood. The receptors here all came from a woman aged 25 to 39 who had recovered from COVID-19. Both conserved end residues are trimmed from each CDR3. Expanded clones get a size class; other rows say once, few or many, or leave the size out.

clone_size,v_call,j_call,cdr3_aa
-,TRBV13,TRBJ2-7,ASSPEGGLREQY
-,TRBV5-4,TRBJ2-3,ASSRRTSGTGDTQY
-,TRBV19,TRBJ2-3,ASNRYAGTDTQY
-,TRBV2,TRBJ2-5,ASSEELAGAGKETQY
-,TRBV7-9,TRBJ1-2,ASSLGDRVANYGYT
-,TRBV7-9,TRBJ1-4,ASSFDGQGVL
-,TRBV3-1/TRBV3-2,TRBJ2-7,ASSHSDSTYEQY
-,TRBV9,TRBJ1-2,ASSVKARANYGYT
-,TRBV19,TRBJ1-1,ASSIDRAAEAF
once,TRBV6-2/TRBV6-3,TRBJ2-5,ASSYPIHGGPKETQY
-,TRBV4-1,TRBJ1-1,ASSLRQGARGTEAF
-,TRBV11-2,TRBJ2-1,ASSLVIGAAFNEQF
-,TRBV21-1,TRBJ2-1,ASSKESGAVNEQF
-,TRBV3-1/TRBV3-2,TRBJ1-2,ASSQDSIGYGYT
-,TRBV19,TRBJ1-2,ASSIGQAGGYGYT
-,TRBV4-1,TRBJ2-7,ASSQITSGEQY
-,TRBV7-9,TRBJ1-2,ASSASGVADGYT
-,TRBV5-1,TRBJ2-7,ASSQNPLAGVYEQY
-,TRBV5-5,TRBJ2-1,ASIDDTGFLYNEQF
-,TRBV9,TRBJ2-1,ASSFSGSVDNEQF
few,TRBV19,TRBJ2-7,ASSSGRRSHSYEQY
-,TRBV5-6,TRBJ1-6,ASSSGQLDISPLH
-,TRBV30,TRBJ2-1,AWQRGSSYNEQF
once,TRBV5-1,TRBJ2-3,ASSLFTQTLAGVDTQY
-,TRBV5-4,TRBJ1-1,ASSLQGRNTEAF
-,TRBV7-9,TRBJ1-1,ASTSPPGTEAF
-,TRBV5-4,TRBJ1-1,ASSPYGERGEAF
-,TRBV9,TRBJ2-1,ASSSREASLFEQF
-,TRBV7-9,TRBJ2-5,ASRPRGGQETQY
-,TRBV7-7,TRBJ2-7,ASSPGLAGEYEQY
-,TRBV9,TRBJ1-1,ASSEDRDRGPGTEAF
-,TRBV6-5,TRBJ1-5,ASKLDSNSNQPQH
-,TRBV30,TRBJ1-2,ATGGSYGYT
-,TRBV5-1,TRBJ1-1,ASSLSEDTEAF
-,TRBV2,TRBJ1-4,ASRGTAGNEKLF
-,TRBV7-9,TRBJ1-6,ASSLPGGSSYNSPLH
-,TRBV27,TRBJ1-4,ASSARGFREKLF
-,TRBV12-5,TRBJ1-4,ASGFRAAANEKLF
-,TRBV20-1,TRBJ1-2,SARDSGGYT
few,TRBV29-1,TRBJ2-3,SVGGGFEDTQY
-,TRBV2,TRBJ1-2,ASSNEAASYGYT
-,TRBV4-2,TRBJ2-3,ASSQTIAGVGDTQY
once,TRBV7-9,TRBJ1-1,ASLPLGGSMGTEAF
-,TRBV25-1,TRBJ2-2,ASSDLSGGRTGELF
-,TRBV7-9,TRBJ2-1,ASSPRAGGYEQF
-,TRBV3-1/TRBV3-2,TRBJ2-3,ASSQVLWRGGPDTQY
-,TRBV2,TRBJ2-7,ASGGPPHEQY